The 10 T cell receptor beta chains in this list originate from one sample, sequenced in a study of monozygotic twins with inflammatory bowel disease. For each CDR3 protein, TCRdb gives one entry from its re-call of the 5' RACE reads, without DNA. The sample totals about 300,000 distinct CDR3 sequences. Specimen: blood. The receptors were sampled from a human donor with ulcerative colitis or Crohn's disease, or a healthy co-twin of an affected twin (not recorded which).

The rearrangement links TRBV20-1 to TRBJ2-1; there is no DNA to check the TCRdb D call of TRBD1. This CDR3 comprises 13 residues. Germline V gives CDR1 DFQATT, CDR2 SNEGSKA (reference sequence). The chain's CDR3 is CSASRGQGSEQFF.

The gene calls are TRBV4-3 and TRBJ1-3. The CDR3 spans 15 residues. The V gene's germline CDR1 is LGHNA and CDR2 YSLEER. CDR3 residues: CASSQDLSIGNTIYF.

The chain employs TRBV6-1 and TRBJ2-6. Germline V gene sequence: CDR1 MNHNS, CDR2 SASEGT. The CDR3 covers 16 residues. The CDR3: CASSEFGVAGANVLTF.

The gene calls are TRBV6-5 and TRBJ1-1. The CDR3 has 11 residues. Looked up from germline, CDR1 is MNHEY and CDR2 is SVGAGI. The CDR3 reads CASKSLWAAFF.

This CDR3 is CASSLYTGAGTAGGETQYF. The chain carries TRBV18 and TRBJ2-5; checking the TCRdb D call of TRBD2 is not possible without DNA. Germline values: CDR1 KGHSH, CDR2 LQKENI. This CDR3 is 19 amino acids long.

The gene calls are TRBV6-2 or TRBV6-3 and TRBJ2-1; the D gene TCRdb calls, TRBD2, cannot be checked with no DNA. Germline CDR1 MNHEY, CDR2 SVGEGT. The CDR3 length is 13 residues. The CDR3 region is CASRSSGSGEQFF.

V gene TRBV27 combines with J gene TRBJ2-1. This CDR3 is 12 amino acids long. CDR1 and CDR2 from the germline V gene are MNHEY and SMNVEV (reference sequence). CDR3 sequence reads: CASSTTGNEQFF.

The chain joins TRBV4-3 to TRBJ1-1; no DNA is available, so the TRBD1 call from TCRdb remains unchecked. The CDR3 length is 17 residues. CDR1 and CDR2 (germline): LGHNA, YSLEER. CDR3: CASSQAFAGAPGTEAFF.

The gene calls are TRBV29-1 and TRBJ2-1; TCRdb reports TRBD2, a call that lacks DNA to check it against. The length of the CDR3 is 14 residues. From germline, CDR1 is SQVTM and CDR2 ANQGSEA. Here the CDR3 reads CSVLSGSAYNEQFF.

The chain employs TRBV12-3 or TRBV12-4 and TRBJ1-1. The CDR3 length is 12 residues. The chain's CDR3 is CASSHSLTEAFF.